This T cell receptor (beta chain) is drawn from a study of regulatory T cells in long-lasting Graves disease (dated by TCRdb to about 2021). With respect to the entire study: Persistent Graves' disease was defined as persistently positive TSH receptor autoantibodies together with antithyroid drug treatment for over 5 years. This study used TCR sequencing and RNA sequencing of peripheral blood to compare persistent Graves' disease patients against newly diagnosed Graves' disease patients. The study took place in China and was registered as a clinical trial. On average, persistent Graves' disease patients in the clinical cohort had been on antithyroid drugs for approximately ten years. A total of roughly 35 samples underwent TCR sequencing: around 13 from persistent and roughly 20 from newly diagnosed Graves' disease patients.

This clonotype was seen only a few times. There is no known antigen for this receptor. No quality values exist for individual bases; no much larger clone is one base distant. Findings and caveats that apply to the study as a whole: The authors noted that the small sample size was a limitation that may lower accuracy. Sequencing and analysis were restricted to the TCR beta chain. Peripheral blood alone was examined, since thyroid tissue, which constituted the primary lesion, could not be accessed. A larger number of public clonotypes was shared among persistent patients (fewer than 3,000) than among newly diagnosed patients (about 990). Compared with newly diagnosed patients, persistent Graves' disease patients had lower TCR Shannon entropy and fewer highly expanded clones, which suggests clonal expansion. TRBV28, TRBJ1-2 and TRBJ2-5 were preferentially used in persistent disease, while TRBV20-1 and TRBJ2-1 were favored in newly diagnosed disease.

The CDR1 and CDR2 encoded by the germline V gene are SGHRS and YFSETQ. V is pared back by 0 bases and J by 4 bases, with 11 bases lying between the germline termini. The CDR3 runs 14 amino acids, cysteine and phenylalanine included. Just the 42-base CDR3 DNA is kept, in frame starting at base 1. Libraries were made using multiplex PCR. Sequencing instrument: Illumina HiSeq 4000. To build TCR beta libraries, CDR3 regions were amplified by Arm-PCR using iRepertoire HTBI primers. PCR products were gel purified before sequencing. In the paper's pipeline: A total of 62 TRBV and some 15 TRBJ segments were identified across samples and were used for gene usage analysis of CDR3 amino acid clonotypes. COPE and FqMerger were used to merge filtered high-quality paired reads into contigs. BLAST was used to align contigs to IMGT TRBV, TRBD and TRBJ reference genes, with CDR3 defined following IMGT. Any clonotype with a frequency above 0.1% was counted as a highly expanded clone. Shannon entropy was used to measure repertoire diversity, and the Gini coefficient was used to measure V-J evenness. A clonotype was considered public if more than one individual shared it. Using fastp trimming at Q25 and MiXCR clonotype assembly, TCRdb reanalyzed the public sequencing data and kept in-frame beta chains. Merged by CDR3 protein, the rows form single entries marked with the most common genes and DNA. In this record, the V and J calls reflect TCRdb's handling and not the investigators' own analysis. The sample has roughly 450,000 distinct CDR3 sequences on record, about 22% of them singletons. About 12% of the sample rests with the top ten.

Per the publication, the time point label means: persistent/refractory GD, antithyroid drugs over 5 years with positive TRAb. RNA was extracted from PBMCs in TRIzol for both TCR sequencing and RNA sequencing. Graves' disease was diagnosed according to American Thyroid Association guidelines. Patients for the study were recruited at an endocrinology department in Xi'an, China. Each patient gave about 8.1 milliliters of peripheral blood, collected in an EDTA anticoagulant tube. Ficoll Paque Plus density gradient separation was used to isolate PBMCs, and no additional T cell sorting was done. An Agilent 2100 Bioanalyzer and agarose gel were used to assess RNA quality, and a NanoDrop 2000 was used to measure RNA concentration.

The TCR sequence derives from a female donor with Graves disease. Specimen: peripheral blood mononuclear cells (PBMCs), collected when the disease was refractory, from a patient treated with antithyroid drugs. The rearrangement combines TRBV5-1 with TRBJ2-7; possibly the D gene is TRBD1, per 5 matching bases. The bases are TGCGCCAGCAGCTTGGCCTCGACAGCATACGAGCAGTACTTC. This codes for CASSLASTAYEQYF.